The rows below give T cell receptor beta chains drawn from one sample of a study of lymphopenia after photon versus proton radiotherapy. Here immunoSEQ multiplex PCR was the method, and the copy in TCRdb shows in-frame clones only, minus some. The sample includes roughly 150,000 clones, approximately 86% of them seen just once. The specimen was peripheral blood, collected from a patient treated with photon-based radiotherapy. The source is a man over 45 with gastric cancer. Each CDR3 is given with its conserved first and last residue. D genes are given only for firm matches. Expanded clones are given a class, and other clones once, few, many or no size at all.

TRBJ2-5	TRBD1	TRBV9	.	TGTGCCAGCAGCGTAGAGGGCAGGGGGCACCAAGAGACCCAGTACTTC	CASSVEGRGHQETQYF
TRBJ1-5	TRBD1	TRBV5-5	.	TGTGCCAGCAGCCACCAAGGGGGCGGTCAGCCCCAGCATTTT	CASSHQGGGQPQHF
TRBJ2-7	TRBD2	TRBV2	.	TGTGCCAGCATCACTAGCGGGAGGGCCCGGGAGCAGTACTTC	CASITSGRAREQYF
TRBJ2-1	.	TRBV7-2	.	TGTGCCAGCAGCCTGGGGAGTGAGCAGTTCTTC	CASSLGSEQFF
TRBJ2-2	.	TRBV5-1	.	TGCGCCAGCAGCTTGGCTATCGGGGATGCCGGGGAGCTGTTTTTT	CASSLAIGDAGELFF
TRBJ2-3	.	TRBV5-4	.	TGTGCCAGCAGCTCTGGGGCCTGGGGACCCACAGATACGCAGTATTTT	CASSSGAWGPTDTQYF
TRBJ2-6	TRBD1	TRBV2	.	TGTGCCAGCAGGCCGGGACAGGGGAACGGGGCCAACGTCCTGACTTTC	CASRPGQGNGANVLTF
TRBJ2-7	.	TRBV6-6	.	TGTGCCAGCAGTTCGGCAGGGCCAACCTACGAGCAGTACTTC	CASSSAGPTYEQYF
TRBJ2-2	TRBD2	TRBV5-1	.	TGCGCCAGCAGCAGGGGACTAGCGGGAGCCGGGGAGCTGTTTTTT	CASSRGLAGAGELFF
TRBJ2-1	.	TRBV15	once	TGTGCCACCAGCAGAGGAGGGACCAATGAGCAGTTCTTC	CATSRGGTNEQFF
TRBJ2-4	.	TRBV6-1	.	TGTGCCAGCAGTGAAATGGGGGCGGCCAAAAACATTCAGTACTTC	CASSEMGAAKNIQYF
TRBJ2-7	.	TRBV9	.	TGTGCCAGCAGCCTGTTGGGGGAGTGGTACGAGCAGTACTTC	CASSLLGEWYEQYF
TRBJ2-3	.	TRBV7-2	.	TGTGCCAGCAGCTACCTGACAGCCGCTAGCACAGATACGCAGTATTTT	CASSYLTAASTDTQYF
TRBJ1-2	.	TRBV5-1	.	TGCGCCAGCAGCTTGGAGGTCGGCGCCTATGGCTACACCTTC	CASSLEVGAYGYTF
TRBJ2-1	TRBD2	TRBV5-6	.	TGTGCCAGCAGCTTTTTTAGCGGGAGGGCTCGCAATGAGCAGTTCTTC	CASSFFSGRARNEQFF
TRBJ1-5	.	TRBV6-1	.	TGTGCCAGCAGTGAACGGGGGGGGCACTTTACTCAGCCCCAGCATTTT	CASSERGGHFTQPQHF
TRBJ2-3	.	TRBV11-3	.	TGTGCCAGCAGCCTTGATGATACGCAGTATTTT	CASSLDDTQYF
TRBJ1-3	TRBD1	TRBV18	.	TGTGCCAGCTCAACGATACAGGGGGCAGTTGGAAACACCATATATTTT	CASSTIQGAVGNTIYF
TRBJ1-1	.	TRBV5-5	.	TGTGCCAGCAGCCCCGCGGGGGTTCAGCACACTGAAGCTTTCTTT	CASSPAGVQHTEAFF
TRBJ2-7	TRBD1	TRBV6-5	.	TGTGCCAGCTCTCGCCAGGACAGGGGTTACGAGCAGTACTTC	CASSRQDRGYEQYF
TRBJ2-3	.	TRBV10-1	.	TGCGCCAGCAGTGAGTCGTTGGGAGGCACAGATACGCAGTATTTT	CASSESLGGTDTQYF
TRBJ2-2	TRBD2	TRBV4-1	few	TGCGCCAGCAGCCCGGGACTAGCGGCCCAGCTAGGGACCGGGGAGCTGTTTTTT	CASSPGLAAQLGTGELFF
TRBJ2-7	TRBD2	TRBV2	.	TGTGCCAGCAGTGTACCCCTCCTGGGACTAGCGGCCCTTTACGAGCAGTACTTC	CASSVPLLGLAALYEQYF
TRBJ1-5	.	TRBV4-3	.	TGCGCCAGCAGCCAAGATCGGGCGGCTAGCAATCAGCCCCAGCATTTT	CASSQDRAASNQPQHF
TRBJ2-3	TRBD2	TRBV9	.	TGTGCCAGCAGCCCTACGGCGACTAGCAGGACAGATACGCAGTATTTT	CASSPTATSRTDTQYF
TRBJ2-3	TRBD2	TRBV7-9	.	TGTGCCAGCAGCTTAGAACTAGCGGAAGATACGCAGTATTTT	CASSLELAEDTQYF
TRBJ2-7	.	TRBV10-1	.	TGCGCCAGCAGTGAGAGGGGCTCCTACGAGCAGTACTTC	CASSERGSYEQYF
TRBJ2-1	.	TRBV27	.	TGTGCCAGCAGTTTACTCGGGGTTTCCTACAATGAGCAGTTCTTC	CASSLLGVSYNEQFF
TRBJ1-5	.	TRBV27	.	TGTGCCAGCAGTGCGACGAGTCCCGATCAGCCCCAGCATTTT	CASSATSPDQPQHF
TRBJ2-7	TRBD1	TRBV29-1	.	TGCAGCGTCCGGACAGGGGCCACCTACGAGCAGTACTTC	CSVRTGATYEQYF
TRBJ2-3	TRBD2	TRBV10-3	.	TGTGCCATCAGTGAGTCGAGCGAGACTAGCGGGAGGTTCACTAGCACAGATACGCAGTATTTT	CAISESSETSGRFTSTDTQYF
TRBJ1-3	TRBD1	TRBV27	.	TGTGCCAGCAGAAAACAGGGGGATCATGGAAACACCATATATTTT	CASRKQGDHGNTIYF
TRBJ1-1	TRBD1	TRBV7-8	.	TGTGCCAGCAGCTTAGGGACAGGGCGAGCGAACACTGAAGCTTTCTTT	CASSLGTGRANTEAFF
TRBJ1-1	.	TRBV28	.	TGTGCCAGCAGTTTACAGGCCCGTAACGCTTTCTTT	CASSLQARNAFF
TRBJ2-3	.	TRBV5-1	.	TGCGCCAGCAGCTTGGCAGGGACTAGCACAGATACGCAGTATTTT	CASSLAGTSTDTQYF
TRBJ2-4	TRBD2	TRBV7-8	.	TGTGCCAGCAGCCCCGGGACTAGCGGGAGTCGCGGAGCCAAAAACATTCAGTACTTC	CASSPGTSGSRGAKNIQYF
TRBJ1-1	.	TRBV5-1	once	TGCGCCAGCAGCCCGAGGGCGAACACTGAAGCTTTCTTT	CASSPRANTEAFF
TRBJ2-4	.	TRBV11-2	.	TGTGCCAGCAGCCCCCTACCCACCGCTTTAATTCAGTACTTC	CASSPLPTALIQYF
TRBJ1-3	.	TRBV10-3	.	TGTGCCATCATGGAGCCGGGGGGAAACACCATATATTTT	CAIMEPGGNTIYF
TRBJ2-1	.	TRBV7-2	.	TGTGCCAGCAGCTCTACCTTTGGTGGTAGTGCCGGATCCAATGAGCAGTTCTTC	CASSSTFGGSAGSNEQFF
TRBJ1-3	.	TRBV7-9	few	TGTGCCATCGGACCCAAGGGGCAGTCTGGAAACACCATATATTTT	CAIGPKGQSGNTIYF
TRBJ2-7	.	TRBV7-2	.	TGTGCCAGCAGCCCCCAGGTCGGTAACTCCTACGAGCAGTACTTC	CASSPQVGNSYEQYF
TRBJ2-5	TRBD1	TRBV2	.	TGTGCCAGCAGGTGGACAGGCGAGGAGACCCAGTACTTC	CASRWTGEETQYF
TRBJ2-7	TRBD2	TRBV27	.	TGTGCCAGCAGTAAACCAGGACTAGCGGGAGTGAACGAGCAGTACTTC	CASSKPGLAGVNEQYF
TRBJ1-4	.	TRBV6-4	.	TGTGCCAGCAGTCGGACAGTGAATGAAAAACTGTTTTTT	CASSRTVNEKLFF
TRBJ1-3	TRBD1	TRBV5-1	once	TGCGCCAGCAGCTCAGGGACAGGGTATGGAAACACCATATATTTT	CASSSGTGYGNTIYF
TRBJ1-1	TRBD1	TRBV7-9	few	TGTGCCAGCAGCACCGGGACAGGGATTATCGCTGAAGCTTTCTTT	CASSTGTGIIAEAFF
TRBJ2-7	.	TRBV11-2	.	TGTGCCAGCAGAAAACTCAGCCGCAGGGCGTCCTACGAGCAGTACTTC	CASRKLSRRASYEQYF
TRBJ2-7	TRBD1	TRBV19	.	TGTGCCAGTAGGATGACAGGGTACTCCTACGAGCAGTACTTC	CASRMTGYSYEQYF